This entry features one T cell receptor (beta chain) sequence. Its cognate antigen has yet to be identified. The sample holds no much larger clone one base away, and base qualities are not on file. The immunoSEQ Assay, a bias-controlled multiplex PCR, was used to amplify TCRbeta CDR3 regions from genomic DNA. In the original analysis: The number of nucleated cells in each sample was estimated by amplification of reference gene primers within the assay. To quantify the absolute abundance of each unique TCRbeta CDR3 rearrangement, sequence reads were collapsed and filtered. Productive Simpson clonality was computed per sample as the square root of Simpson's diversity index over productive rearrangements. In TCRdb, the immuneACCESS table is reduced to in-frame sequences with V and J assigned. These tables do not hold every clone; where another copy was compared, an unresolved V gene accounts for under half, and the others remain unexplained. The DNA gave D and trimming, while V, J and clone size come from that table. The sample yields about 300,000 clones; approximately 86% were counted once. Around 1.4% of the sample belongs to the ten largest clones.

These data originate in a study of blood T cell repertoires in COVID-19 (dated by TCRdb to 2018 to 2020). General notes on the study: Collaborator samples came from the United States, Italy and Spain and covered acute and convalescent phases of COVID-19. The material from the prospective study consisted of cDNA or gDNA derived from T cells, B-cell-depleted T cells, or PBMCs. The dataset comprised deeply sampled blood TCRbeta repertoires from subjects exposed to, actively infected with, or recovered from COVID-19. The repertoires were released in a freely available public database meant as a resource for research on the immune response to SARS-CoV-2. The samples were drawn from the first 160 participants of the ongoing ImmuneRACE study and from 950 to 1,500 subjects provided by 6 global collaborators. Sample metadata almost always included a de-identified subject ID, COVID-19 status, age in years and sex. Where available, HLA class I and class II types were taken from metadata supplied by the sample provider and were not determined by assay-based typing. Points the paper makes about the study in general: Clinical and demographic metadata were provided uncurated, with the amount varying by source and participant.

Collaborating institutions collected whole blood in K2EDTA tubes following their own protocols. For TCRbeta analysis, collaborator samples were shipped as frozen whole blood, as isolated PBMCs, or as DNA extracted from either sample type. Spanning cysteine to phenylalanine, the CDR3 consists of 17 amino acids. The read is trimmed to its CDR3 DNA, 51 bases read in frame from base 1. The CDR1 and CDR2 encoded by the germline V gene (reference sequence) are LNHDA and SQIVND. Relative to germline, V is 0 bases shorter and J is 2 bases shorter, with 11 bases between their ends. The rearranged segments are TRBV19 and TRBJ2-6, with the D gene uncertain. Material for sequencing was peripheral blood. The TCR originated in a man aged 70-80 years with acute or convalescent COVID-19. Here is the DNA: TGTGCCAGTAGTATAGATCCGGTGGGCCCTGGGGCCAACGTCCTGACTTTC. It is translated as CASSIDPVGPGANVLTF.